Here is one T cell receptor (beta chain) with its context. The data were taken from a study of T-cell memory formation after mild COVID-19. The TCR alpha and TCR beta cDNA libraries, bearing sample barcodes and UMIs, were generated by 5'RACE using constant-segment primers. TCRdb reanalysed the 5' RACE reads using MiXCR and keeps one entry per CDR3 protein. The sample has some 160,000 distinct CDR3 sequences; 25% to 40% are singletons. The specimen sequenced was PBMCs or a T cell subset sorted from them (not recorded which). The receptor comes from an adult woman who had mild COVID-19 (a few samples of this study predate the infection). Cell type and time point are not known.

Written as DNA, the CDR3 is TGTGCCAGCAGCCGAAGCGGGACGAACACCGGGGAGCTGTTTTTT. It codes for CASSRSGTNTGELFF. The chain is built from TRBV7-6 and TRBJ2-2, with TRBD2 matching 7 bases. Germline CDR1 is SGHVS and CDR2 is FNYEAQ. V gave up 5 bases and J gave up 0 bases; unmatched junction bases: 3. The length of the CDR3 is 15 residues.